This T cell receptor beta chain is drawn from a study of cytomegalovirus exposure and HLA in healthy donors. V lost 1 base, J lost 3 bases, and 3 bases stayed unmatched. This CDR3 comprises 15 residues. Germline V lookup: CDR1 SGDLS, CDR2 YYNGEE. The protocol was immunoSEQ multiplex PCR, while the TCRdb copy is restricted to in-frame clones and leaves out a portion. The table lists about 160,000 clones, around 85% of them singletons, with roughly 5.8% in the top ten. This sequence originates from a woman younger than 45 in good health and CMV-seronegative. Sequenced input: PBMCs. This chain connects TRBV9 to TRBJ2-7; 11 bases align to TRBD1. The CDR3 spells CASSVTGTGGYEQYF. The CDR3, as DNA: TGTGCCAGCAGCGTAACCGGGACAGGGGGCTACGAGCAGTACTTC.